These 12 T cell receptor beta chains were all obtained from the same sample, sequenced in a study of OX40 agonist ivuxolimab in advanced cancers. Data came from immunoSEQ multiplex PCR; TCRdb stores just in-frame clones and leaves some out. The table has about 61,000 clones, approximately 81% seen once. The source was CD4+ or CD8+ T cells sorted from blood, collected in a trial of the OX40 agonist ivuxolimab. The receptors were sampled from an adult with an advanced solid tumor such as melanoma, head and neck, liver or kidney cancer.

This clone was seen a few times. The chain is built from TRBV15 and TRBJ2-1; 7 nucleotides align to TRBD2. With 1 base clipped from V and 9 bases from J, the junction kept 12 bases outside the gene matches. The CDR3 has 16 amino acids. Germline V lookup: CDR1 LNHNV, CDR2 YYDKDF (reference sequence). The CDR3 is CATSRVSSGTGLEQFF. The CDR3, as DNA: TGTGCCACCAGCAGAGTTTCAAGCGGGACCGGACTTGAGCAGTTCTTC.

V and J are TRBV29-1 and TRBJ1-2; perhaps TRBD1 as D (6 bases). Germline CDR1 is SQVTM and CDR2 is ANQGSEA. The CDR3 loop spans 14 amino acids. Deletions cut 7 bases from V and 3 bases from J, with 18 bases between. The CDR3 DNA follows: TGCAGCGCTAAACTACAGGGTGGGCACTATGGCTACACCTTC. Translated: CSAKLQGGHYGYTF.

V is TRBV19 and J is TRBJ2-7; TRBD2 aligns across 8 bases. V shed 6 bases and J 7 bases; nucleotides not matched to a gene: 11. From germline, CDR1 is LNHDA and CDR2 SQIVND (reference sequence). This CDR3 comprises 14 residues. DNA of the CDR3: TGTGCCAGTAGGAGGCGAGCGGGAGAACAAGAGCAGTACTTC. It is translated as CASRRRAGEQEQYF.

This rearrangement joins TRBV10-2 to TRBJ1-2, with D possibly being TRBD1 (6 bases). The germline V gene has CDR1 WSHSY and CDR2 SAAADI. The CDR3 totals 13 residues. Between the trimmed V and J ends, which lost 6 bases and 6 bases, there was a span of 14 bases. CDR3 DNA: TGCGCCAGCAGCCCAGGGGTAGGGGATGGCTACACCTTC. Amino acid sequence: CASSPGVGDGYTF.

Notes on this clone: This sample also contains other DNA sequences that code for the same CDR3. The CDR3 DNA reads as TGTGCCAGCAGTCAACAGGGAAACACTGAAGCTTTCTTT. Translating gives CASSQQGNTEAFF. The chain uses TRBV27 and TRBJ1-1, with D perhaps matching TRBD1 (6 bases). Germline-derived CDR1 and CDR2 are MNHEY and SMNVEV (reference sequence). The CDR3 loop spans 13 amino acids. V was pared by 5 bases and J by 2 bases, with 9 bases between.

The chain uses TRBV28 and TRBJ2-5; D tentatively reads TRBD1 or TRBD2 (5 bases each). CDR3 length: 16 amino acids. The V and J ends lost 5 bases and 4 bases respectively, with 20 bases between them. Per the germline V gene, CDR1 is MDHEN and CDR2 is SYDVKM. The CDR3 nucleotides read TGTGCCAGCAGTCCCCGGGAATCAGAGAGGGGAGAGACCCAGTACTTC. As protein: CASSPRESERGETQYF.

This clone was recorded a few times. The V gene is TRBV7-2, the J gene TRBJ2-1; TRBD2 matches at 8 bases. The CDR3 contains 16 residues. The V gene end was trimmed by 1 base and the J gene end by 8 bases; junction bases not matched to a gene: 10. The germline V gene encodes CDR1 SGHTA and CDR2 FQGNSA. The CDR3 loop is CASSLDGPGGPDEQFF. CDR3 nucleotides: TGTGCCAGCAGCTTAGACGGGCCGGGAGGGCCTGATGAGCAGTTCTTC.

The chain employs TRBV19 and TRBJ2-5, with 7 bases aligning to TRBD1. This CDR3 comprises 17 residues. CDR1 and CDR2 from the germline V gene are LNHDA and SQIVND (reference sequence). V dropped 6 bases and J dropped 4; count of bases not matched to a gene: 17. CDR3 amino acids: CASSQIWDSLSPETQYF. The CDR3 nucleotides are TGTGCCAGTAGCCAAATCTGGGACAGTCTCTCCCCAGAGACCCAGTACTTC.

The V call is TRBV5-1, the J call TRBJ1-4, with 7 bases aligning to TRBD1. This CDR3 contains 14 residues. Germline loops: CDR1 SGHRS, CDR2 YFSETQ. V shed 4 bases and J 3 bases; nucleotides not matched to a gene: 3. CDR3 loop: CASSTTGSNEKLFF. The CDR3 coding sequence is TGCGCCAGCAGCACGACAGGGTCTAATGAAAAACTGTTTTTT.

The chain employs TRBV5-7 and TRBJ1-5, with D unclear. TRBV5-7 is treated as an ORF (open reading frame) with a function not yet certain. V lost 1 base, J lost 4 bases, and 18 bases lay in between. CDR3 length: 17 residues. CDR3 protein: CASSLCVTLLLNQPQHF. DNA of the CDR3: TGTGCCAGCAGCTTGTGCGTGACATTGCTTCTAAATCAGCCCCAGCATTTT.

The V call is TRBV29-1, the J call TRBJ1-2; D ambiguous. The CDR3 contains 11 residues. Per the germline V gene, CDR1 is SQVTM and CDR2 is ANQGSEA. V lost 5 bases and J lost 6, with 10 bases in between. CDR3 DNA: TGCAGCGTTCGAGGCGTCGATGGCTACACCTTC. Residues: CSVRGVDGYTF.

This clone was seen just once. J is TRBJ2-3 and V is TRBV4-2; 8 bases map to TRBD1. V lost 5 bases and J lost 3; bases outside the gene matches: 4. CDR1 and CDR2 (germline): LGHNA, YNFKEQ. There are 14 residues in the CDR3. The CDR3 nucleotides read TGTGCCAGCAGCTTGGACAGGGTTACAGATACGCAGTATTTT. It encodes CASSLDRVTDTQYF.